The rows below give T cell receptor beta chains drawn from one sample of a study of blood T cell repertoires in COVID-19. Assay: immunoSEQ multiplex PCR; the TCRdb copy retains only in-frame clones and omits some. This sample has under 150,000 clones, with over 60% found just once. Material for sequencing was peripheral blood. The receptors originated from a man older than 75 with acute or convalescent COVID-19. CDR3s include the opening cysteine and the closing phenylalanine or tryptophan. The D gene is left open where the match is weak. A row's size may be missing; if present it is once, few, many or a size class.

>-|TRBD2|TRBV2|TRBJ2-2
CASMGLAGAQGTGELFF
TGTGCCAGCATGGGACTAGCGGGGGCTCAGGGCACCGGGGAGCTGTTTTTT
>few|-|TRBV5-6|TRBJ1-2
CASSLVGTLNYGYTF
TGTGCCAGCAGCTTGGTAGGGACACTTAACTATGGCTACACCTTC
>-|-|TRBV3-1/TRBV3-2|TRBJ2-7
CASRALDSYEQYF
TGTGCCAGCAGGGCCTTGGACAGCTACGAGCAGTACTTC
>-|-|TRBV7-3|TRBJ1-6
CASSLGVNNSPLHF
TGTGCCAGCAGCTTAGGAGTGAATAATTCACCCCTCCACTTT
>-|-|TRBV3-1/TRBV3-2|TRBJ1-6
CASNQALGGNSPLHF
TGTGCCAGCAACCAAGCTCTGGGGGGTAATTCACCCCTCCACTTT
>few|TRBD2|TRBV4-1|TRBJ2-7
CASSQDRGASGANEQYF
TGCGCCAGCAGCCAAGATCGAGGGGCTAGCGGGGCCAACGAGCAGTACTTC
>-|-|TRBV15|TRBJ1-1
CATSRYERRTEAFF
TGTGCCACCAGCAGATACGAACGTCGGACTGAAGCTTTCTTT
>-|-|TRBV4-1|TRBJ1-2
CASSQDYRENYGYTF
TGCGCCAGCAGCCAAGATTACAGGGAGAACTATGGCTACACCTTC
>-|TRBD2|TRBV28|TRBJ2-3
CASSLPTVLAGNLDTQYF
TGTGCCAGCAGTTTACCAACAGTACTAGCGGGGAACTTAGATACGCAGTATTTT
>-|TRBD2|TRBV2|TRBJ2-5
CASRGLAGGRQETQYF
TGTGCCAGCAGGGGACTAGCGGGGGGTCGCCAAGAGACCCAGTACTTC
>-|-|TRBV4-3|TRBJ2-3
CASSQDTGWGESTDTQYF
TGCGCCAGCAGCCAAGACACGGGGTGGGGGGAAAGCACAGATACGCAGTATTTT